The 29 T cell receptor beta chains listed next were all sequenced from one sample in a study of T cell responses to AZD1222 COVID-19 vaccine. Produced via immunoSEQ multiplex PCR; TCRdb's table is partial and in-frame only. This table holds roughly 140,000 clones, just over 90% found once. The sample was peripheral blood, taken on day 0 of AZD1222 vaccination. The receptor set was obtained from an adult in good health.

The DNA for the CDR3 is TGTGCCAGCACGGACTCCGGACAGGGGTTGCTGAATGGCTACACCTTC. Residues: CASTDSGQGLLNGYTF. This chain uses TRBV25-1 with TRBJ1-2; 9 bases match TRBD1. Germline CDR1 MGHDK, CDR2 SYGVNS. J gave up 6 bases and V 7 bases, and 15 bases lay outside the gene matches. The CDR3 has 16 residues.

This rearrangement joins TRBV7-3 to TRBJ1-1, with 7 positions matching TRBD1. Germline values: CDR1 SGHTA, CDR2 FQGTGA. The CDR3 length is 15 residues. Trimming cost V 5 bases and J 2 bases; bases outside gene matches: 8. The CDR3 loop is CASSDSRGDNTEAFF. The CDR3 DNA sequence: TGTGCCAGCAGCGACTCCAGGGGGGACAACACTGAAGCTTTCTTT.

The chain has TRBV14 and TRBJ1-2; no clear D gene. The CDR3 loop spans 13 amino acids. Trimming cost V 6 bases and J 2 bases, with 10 bases left between them. Per the germline V gene, CDR1 is SGHDN and CDR2 is FVKESK. In DNA, the CDR3 is TGTGCCAGCAGTCGGCAGAGAAACTATGGCTACACCTTC. Translating gives CASSRQRNYGYTF.

The DNA for the CDR3 is TGCGCCAGCAGCCAAGATCAAGAAGGCTACACCTTC. Protein sequence: CASSQDQEGYTF. The gene calls are TRBV4-1 and TRBJ1-2; no clear D gene. Germline V CDR1 and CDR2: MGHRA, YSYEKL. This CDR3 has 12 amino acids. V gave up 0 bases and J gave up 8 bases, with 7 bases separating them.

This sequence joins TRBV5-1 and TRBJ2-3, with TRBD2 matching 10 bases. The CDR3 is 16 amino acids. Germline CDR1 is SGHRS and CDR2 is YFSETQ. The ends lost 7 bases at V and 1 base at J; junction bases unmatched: 9. Written as DNA, the CDR3 is TGCGCCAGCCGGGGGGCTAGCGGGGGCGGCACAGATACGCAGTATTTT. Its protein product is CASRGASGGGTDTQYF.

As concerns this clone: The junction shows a germline mismatch at one end, possibly a read error. The chain links TRBV7-3 to TRBJ2-5; D is uncertain. Per the germline V gene, CDR1 is SGHTA and CDR2 is FQGTGA. The CDR3 has 13 residues. The CDR3 is CACSRNHQETQYF. As DNA, the CDR3 is TGTGCCTGCAGTCGGAATCACCAAGAGACCCAGTACTTC.

The chain joins TRBV6-6 to TRBJ2-4; either TRBD1 or TRBD2 may fit D (5 bases each). CDR3 size: 13 residues. Germline loops: CDR1 MNHNY, CDR2 SVGAGI (reference sequence). Trimming removed 7 bases at V and 4 bases at J, with 11 bases between. The CDR3 is CASMGRRKNIQYF. The CDR3 DNA reads TGTGCCAGCATGGGACGCCGAAAAAACATTCAGTACTTC.

J is TRBJ2-1 and V is TRBV5-1; possibly TRBD1 or TRBD2 for D (5 bases each). The CDR3 contains 20 residues. Trimming removed 4 bases from V and 9 bases from J, with 35 bases in between. From germline, CDR1 is SGHRS and CDR2 YFSETQ. The CDR3 loop reads CASSGAVGVGGPLGSSEQFF. In DNA, the CDR3 is TGCGCCAGCAGCGGGGCAGTAGGTGTAGGCGGGCCCTTAGGAAGTAGTGAGCAGTTCTTC.

The V gene is TRBV27, the J gene TRBJ1-2; D ambiguous. Germline lookup yields CDR1 MNHEY and CDR2 SMNVEV (reference sequence). V lost 2 bases to trimming and J lost 3 bases, with 10 bases between them. The CDR3 contains 14 residues. Here the CDR3 reads CASSLRDPYYGYTF. DNA of the CDR3: TGTGCCAGCAGTTTAAGAGATCCCTACTATGGCTACACCTTC.

The chain carries TRBV7-3 and TRBJ2-1; TRBD2 agrees at 8 bases. Germline trimming cut 2 bases from V and 4 bases from J; bases unmatched to any gene: 4. Germline CDR1 SGHTA, CDR2 FQGTGA. This CDR3 has 15 amino acids. CDR3 sequence (DNA): TGTGCCAGCAGCTTAGAACTAGCGGAGTACAATGAGCAGTTCTTC. Translation: CASSLELAEYNEQFF.

J is TRBJ1-2 and V is TRBV5-4; perhaps TRBD1 as D (6 bases). Germline V lookup: CDR1 SGHNT, CDR2 YYREEE (reference sequence). The CDR3 spans 12 residues. Trimming removed 4 bases at V and 7 bases at J, with 11 bases between. The CDR3 DNA sequence: TGTGCCAGCAGCGCGGACAGTTTTGGCTACACCTTC. This translates into CASSADSFGYTF.

The chain's CDR3 is CASSSLGTGGFGGYTF. In DNA form, the CDR3 reads TGTGCCAGCAGCTCTCTCGGGACAGGGGGCTTCGGTGGCTACACCTTC. The chain has TRBV13 and TRBJ1-2; TRBD1 aligns across 12 bases. Germline CDR1 and CDR2: PRHDT and FYEKMQ (reference sequence). Germline trimming cut 4 bases from V and 7 bases from J; bases unmatched to any gene: 10. CDR3 length equals 16 residues.

This clone was seen once. The chain couples TRBV6-5 to TRBJ2-2, with 8 bases that match TRBD1. CDR3 length: 13 amino acids. V lost 6 bases, J lost 6 bases, and 3 bases stayed unmatched. Germline lookup yields CDR1 MNHEY and CDR2 SVGAGI. CDR3 sequence: CASRADRAGELFF. CDR3 nucleotides: TGTGCCAGCAGGGCGGACAGGGCCGGGGAGCTGTTTTTT.

This rearrangement joins TRBV7-9 to TRBJ1-2; D possibly corresponds to TRBD1 (6 bases). The V and J ends lost 5 bases and 8 bases respectively, with 18 bases between them. Germline V gives CDR1 SEHNR, CDR2 FQNEAQ (reference sequence). The CDR3 runs 14 residues. CDR3 loop: CASSIGAGEGGYTF. CDR3 DNA sequence: TGTGCCAGCAGCATCGGAGCAGGGGAGGGCGGCTACACCTTC.

The chain employs TRBV5-1 and TRBJ1-2; maybe TRBD1 (5 bases). This CDR3 has 14 amino acids. Germline V CDR1 and CDR2: SGHRS, YFSETQ. V lost 3 bases and J 8 bases, leaving 17 bases between the germline ends. The CDR3 protein is CASSSGQGWRGYTF. CDR3 in DNA: TGCGCCAGCAGCTCGGGGCAGGGCTGGAGAGGCTACACCTTC. Complete variable domain (other parts from reference TRBV5-1 and TRBJ1-2): KAGVTQTPRYLIKTRGQQVTLSCSPISGHRSVSWYQQTPGQGLQFLFEYFSETQRNKGNFPGRFSGRQFSNSRSEMNVSTLELGDSALYLCASSSGQGWRGYTFGSGTRLTVV.

The rearrangement joins TRBV9 to TRBJ2-7; 9 nucleotides agree with TRBD2. Trimming at V came to 1 base and at J to 2 bases, leaving 4 bases not matched to a gene. This CDR3 is built from 15 residues. Germline V gives CDR1 SGDLS, CDR2 YYNGEE. CDR3 DNA sequence: TGTGCCAGCAGCGTACGGAGCGGGAGGACCTACGAGCAGTACTTC. This sequence encodes CASSVRSGRTYEQYF.

The chain employs TRBV5-6 and TRBJ1-2, with D unclear. Germline V gene sequence: CDR1 SGHDT, CDR2 YYEEEE. The CDR3 has 15 residues. Trimming shortened V by 3 bases and J by 6 bases, and 18 bases separated the two germline ends. The CDR3 here is CASSSERQRSNGYTF. In nucleotides, the CDR3 is TGTGCCAGCAGCTCCGAACGCCAGCGCTCAAATGGCTACACCTTC.

The chain links TRBV3-1 (or the pseudogene TRBV3-2) to TRBJ1-1, with a possible D match to TRBD1 (5 bases). Germline V gene lookup returns CDR1 LGHDT and CDR2 YNNKEL (reference sequence). Trimming cost V 1 base and J 7 bases, with 10 bases left between them. This CDR3 is built from 13 residues. Written as DNA, the CDR3 is TGTGCCAGCAGCCAAGTTAAGGACAATGAAGCTTTCTTT. This translates into CASSQVKDNEAFF.

CDR3 nucleotides: TGTGCCAGCAGGACCACAGGTGCCACCTACAATGAGCAGTTCTTC. This gives the protein CASRTTGATYNEQFF. The chain uses TRBV3-1 (or the pseudogene TRBV3-2) and TRBJ2-1; TRBD1 might be the D (5 bases). Trimming removed 6 bases from V and 2 bases from J, with 14 bases in between. This CDR3 region has 15 residues. Germline-derived CDR1 and CDR2 are LGHDT and YNNKEL (reference sequence).

This clone was detected only once. V gene TRBV4-1 combines with J gene TRBJ2-2; D might be TRBD2 (6 bases). Trimming cost V 3 bases and J 7 bases, with 21 bases left between them. This CDR3 is built from 17 residues. Germline V gene sequence: CDR1 MGHRA, CDR2 YSYEKL. For the CDR3, the DNA is TGCGCCAGCAGCCACCCACACGGGGGTGGAAGTGTCGGGGAGCTGTTTTTT. Translation gives CASSHPHGGGSVGELFF.

The chain is built from TRBV7-3 and TRBJ2-5; 9 nucleotides align to TRBD1. CDR3 length: 15 residues. After removal of 5 bases from V and 4 bases from J, the junction contained 8 bases not matched to a gene. Germline values: CDR1 SGHTA, CDR2 FQGTGA. The CDR3 sequence: CASSPQGAGRETQYF. The CDR3, as DNA: TGTGCCAGCAGCCCACAGGGGGCAGGCAGAGAGACCCAGTACTTC.

The V and J genes are TRBV29-1 and TRBJ1-2; TRBD1 is a possible D gene (5 bases). CDR3 length: 11 residues. Trimming pared 8 bases from V and 4 bases from J, leaving 11 bases between. The germline CDR1 and CDR2 sequences are SQVTM and ANQGSEA. In nucleotides, the CDR3 is TGCAGCCCCGGGACCCTCTATGGCTACACCTTC. Its protein is CSPGTLYGYTF.

This clone was seen only a few times. The chain uses TRBV19 and TRBJ2-1, with D unclear. CDR1 is LNHDA and CDR2 is SQIVND in the germline V gene (reference sequence). Trimming left V 5 bases short and J 0 bases short, with 14 bases between. The CDR3 runs to 16 residues. Here the CDR3 reads CASSLGWGDSYNEQFF. CDR3 bases: TGTGCCAGTAGTCTAGGATGGGGTGACTCCTACAATGAGCAGTTCTTC.

A single count supports this clone. The V call is TRBV6-5, the J call TRBJ1-1; unclear D gene. Trimming removed 4 bases at V and 7 bases at J, with 13 bases between. CDR1 and CDR2 (germline): MNHEY, SVGAGI. CDR3 length equals 13 residues. In DNA form, the CDR3 reads TGTGCCAGCAGTTTCGATCATTATAGTGAAGCTTTCTTT. This codes for CASSFDHYSEAFF.

The CDR3 protein is CASSEGGRRVTGELFF. CDR3 DNA: TGTGCCAGCAGTGAAGGGGGCAGGAGAGTCACCGGGGAGCTGTTTTTT. This chain uses TRBV6-1 with TRBJ2-2; perhaps TRBD1 as D (5 bases). CDR1 is MNHNS and CDR2 is SASEGT in the germline V gene. The CDR3 runs 16 residues. Trimming left V 1 base short and J 4 bases short, with 13 bases between.

V is TRBV18 and J is TRBJ1-6, with D tentatively TRBD1 (5 bases). CDR3 length: 13 residues. V shed 2 bases and J shed 10 bases, with 9 bases lying between them. Germline V gives CDR1 KGHSH, CDR2 LQKENI. The CDR3 is CASSPEGKSPLHF. The CDR3 nucleotides read TGTGCCAGCTCACCAGAGGGGAAGTCACCCCTCCACTTT. The whole variable domain, remainder taken from reference TRBV18 and TRBJ1-6, is NAGVMQNPRHLVRRRGQEARLRCSPMKGHSHVYWYRQLPEEGLKFMVYLQKENIIDESGMPKERFSAEFPKEGPSILRIQQVVRGDSAAYFCASSPEGKSPLHFGNGTRLTVT.

Only one count was recorded for this clone. V is TRBV24-1 and J is TRBJ2-3; 9 bases align to TRBD2. Per the germline V gene, CDR1 is KGHDR and CDR2 is SFDVKD. J lost 7 bases, V lost 2 bases, and 9 bases had no gene match. The CDR3 runs 16 residues. The CDR3 here is CATSDSAGGPGNTQYF. DNA of the CDR3: TGTGCCACCAGTGATTCTGCGGGAGGGCCTGGAAATACGCAGTATTTT.

This clone appeared a single time. V is TRBV29-1 and J is TRBJ1-2; the match to TRBD1 covers 8 bases. The CDR3 consists of 11 residues. The V segment lost 8 bases and the J segment 8 bases; nucleotides outside the gene matches: 7. Germline lookup yields CDR1 SQVTM and CDR2 ANQGSEA. In nucleotides, the CDR3 is TGCAGCTACTTACAGGGGGACGGCTACACCTTC. Amino acids: CSYLQGDGYTF.

The CDR3 nucleotides are TGTGCCAGCAGTTTATCGGCTGGACGGAGGAACACTGAAGCTTTCTTT. This sequence encodes CASSLSAGRRNTEAFF. The chain recombines TRBV27 with TRBJ1-1; D uncertain. Trimming took off 0 bases at V and 1 base at J, with 12 bases between the two ends. Germline-derived CDR1 and CDR2 are MNHEY and SMNVEV (reference sequence). The CDR3 has 16 residues.